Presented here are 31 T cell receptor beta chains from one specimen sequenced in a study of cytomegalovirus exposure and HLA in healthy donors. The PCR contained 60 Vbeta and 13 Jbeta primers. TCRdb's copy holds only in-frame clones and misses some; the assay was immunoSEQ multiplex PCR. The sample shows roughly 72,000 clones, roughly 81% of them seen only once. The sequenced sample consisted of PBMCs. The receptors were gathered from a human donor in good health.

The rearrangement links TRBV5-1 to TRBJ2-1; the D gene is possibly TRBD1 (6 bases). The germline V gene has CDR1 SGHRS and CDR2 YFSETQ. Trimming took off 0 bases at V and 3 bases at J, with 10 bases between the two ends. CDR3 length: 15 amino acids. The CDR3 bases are TGCGCCAGCAGCTTGGGGGGACACGTCTACAATGAGCAGTTCTTC. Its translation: CASSLGGHVYNEQFF. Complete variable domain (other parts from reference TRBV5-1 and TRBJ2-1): KAGVTQTPRYLIKTRGQQVTLSCSPISGHRSVSWYQQTPGQGLQFLFEYFSETQRNKGNFPGRFSGRQFSNSRSEMNVSTLELGDSALYLCASSLGGHVYNEQFFGPGTRLTVL.

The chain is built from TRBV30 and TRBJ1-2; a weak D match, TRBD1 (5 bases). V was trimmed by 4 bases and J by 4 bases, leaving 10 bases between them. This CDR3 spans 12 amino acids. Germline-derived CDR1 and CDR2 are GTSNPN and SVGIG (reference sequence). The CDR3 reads CAWTAGSYGYTF. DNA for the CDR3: TGTGCCTGGACAGCAGGGTCCTATGGCTACACCTTC.

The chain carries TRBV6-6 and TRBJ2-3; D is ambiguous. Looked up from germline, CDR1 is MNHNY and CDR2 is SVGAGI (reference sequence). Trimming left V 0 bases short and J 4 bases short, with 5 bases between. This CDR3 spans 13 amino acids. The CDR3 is CASSYSRSDTQYF. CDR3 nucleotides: TGTGCCAGCAGTTACTCCAGGTCAGATACGCAGTATTTT.

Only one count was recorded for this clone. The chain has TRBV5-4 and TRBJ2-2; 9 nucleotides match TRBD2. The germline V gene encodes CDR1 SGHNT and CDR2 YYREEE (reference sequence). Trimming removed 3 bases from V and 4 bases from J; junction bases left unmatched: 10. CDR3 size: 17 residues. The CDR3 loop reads CASSSSGAGGPTGELFF. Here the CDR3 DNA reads TGTGCCAGCAGCTCCTCAGGGGCGGGAGGGCCCACCGGGGAGCTGTTTTTT.

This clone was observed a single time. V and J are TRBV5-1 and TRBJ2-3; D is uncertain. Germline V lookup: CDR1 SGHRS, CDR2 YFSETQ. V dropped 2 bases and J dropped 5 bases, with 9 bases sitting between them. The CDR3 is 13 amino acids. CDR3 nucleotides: TGCGCCAGCAGCTTCGGCGGCCGAGATACGCAGTATTTT. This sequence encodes CASSFGGRDTQYF.

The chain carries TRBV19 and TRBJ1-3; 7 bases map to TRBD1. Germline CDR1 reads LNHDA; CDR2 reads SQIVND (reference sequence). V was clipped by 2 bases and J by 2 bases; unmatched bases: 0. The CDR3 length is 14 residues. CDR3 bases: TGTGCCAGTAGTATAACAGGGGCTGGAAACACCATATATTTT. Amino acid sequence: CASSITGAGNTIYF.

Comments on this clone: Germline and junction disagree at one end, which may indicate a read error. DNA for the CDR3: TGTGCTAGCAGTTTGAATGCGCAGGGCGTATTTAGCACAGATACGCAGTATTTT. Translation gives CASSLNAQGVFSTDTQYF. The V and J genes are TRBV27 and TRBJ2-3, with a possible D match to TRBD1 (5 bases). Germline CDR1 is MNHEY and CDR2 is SMNVEV (reference sequence). This CDR3 region has 18 residues.

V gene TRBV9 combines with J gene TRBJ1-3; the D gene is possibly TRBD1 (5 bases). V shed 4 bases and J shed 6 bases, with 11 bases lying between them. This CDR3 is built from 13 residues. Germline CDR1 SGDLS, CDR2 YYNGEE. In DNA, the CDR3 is TGTGCCAGCAGCTCCGGACACGAAAACACCATATATTTT. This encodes CASSSGHENTIYF.

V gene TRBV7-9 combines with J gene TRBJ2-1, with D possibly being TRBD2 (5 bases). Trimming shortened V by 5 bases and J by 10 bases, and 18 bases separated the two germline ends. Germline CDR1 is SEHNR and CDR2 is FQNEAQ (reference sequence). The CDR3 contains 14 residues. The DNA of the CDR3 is TGTGCCAGCAGCCCCACTAGGGTCCGATCGGAGCAGTTCTTC. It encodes CASSPTRVRSEQFF. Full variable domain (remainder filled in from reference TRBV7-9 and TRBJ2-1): DTGVSQNPRHKITKRGQNVTFRCDPISEHNRLYWYRQTLGQGPEFLTYFQNEAQLEKSRLLSDRFSAERPKGSFSTLEIQRTEQGDSAMYLCASSPTRVRSEQFFGPGTRLTVL.

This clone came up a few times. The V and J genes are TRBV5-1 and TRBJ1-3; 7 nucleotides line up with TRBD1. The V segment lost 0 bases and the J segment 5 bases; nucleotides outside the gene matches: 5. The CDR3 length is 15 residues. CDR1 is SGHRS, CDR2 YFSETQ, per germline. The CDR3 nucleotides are TGCGCCAGCAGCTTGGGACAGGGTGGAAGAAACACCATATATTTT. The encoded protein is CASSLGQGGRNTIYF. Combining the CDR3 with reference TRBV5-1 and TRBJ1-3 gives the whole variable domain KAGVTQTPRYLIKTRGQQVTLSCSPISGHRSVSWYQQTPGQGLQFLFEYFSETQRNKGNFPGRFSGRQFSNSRSEMNVSTLELGDSALYLCASSLGQGGRNTIYFGEGSWLTVV.

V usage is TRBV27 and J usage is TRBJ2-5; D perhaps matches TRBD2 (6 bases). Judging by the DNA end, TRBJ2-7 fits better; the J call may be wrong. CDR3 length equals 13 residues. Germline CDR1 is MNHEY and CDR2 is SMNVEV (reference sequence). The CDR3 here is CASSLGLSGEQYF. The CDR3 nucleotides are TGTGCCAGCAGTTTGGGACTGTCTGGCGAGCAGTACTTC.

The CDR3 here is CASSPPSSGRVYNEQFF. The CDR3 DNA reads TGTGCCAGCAGTCCTCCTTCTAGCGGGAGGGTCTACAATGAGCAGTTCTTC. The chain carries TRBV27 and TRBJ2-1; 12 bases match TRBD2. Per germline, CDR1 MNHEY and CDR2 SMNVEV (reference sequence). This CDR3 is built from 17 residues. V shed 5 bases and J 3 bases; nucleotides not matched to a gene: 8.

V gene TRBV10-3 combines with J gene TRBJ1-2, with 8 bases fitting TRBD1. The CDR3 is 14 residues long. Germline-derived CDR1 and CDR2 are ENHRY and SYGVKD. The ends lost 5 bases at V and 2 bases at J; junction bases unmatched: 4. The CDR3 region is CAISFGQGNYGYTF. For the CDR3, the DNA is TGTGCCATCAGTTTCGGACAGGGCAACTATGGCTACACCTTC.

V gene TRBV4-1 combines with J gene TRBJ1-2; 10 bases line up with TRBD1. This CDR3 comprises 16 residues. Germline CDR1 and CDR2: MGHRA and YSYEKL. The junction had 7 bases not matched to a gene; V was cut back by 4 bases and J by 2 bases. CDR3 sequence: CASSRGDRGGNYGYTF. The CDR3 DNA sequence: TGCGCCAGCAGCCGAGGGGACAGGGGAGGGAACTATGGCTACACCTTC.

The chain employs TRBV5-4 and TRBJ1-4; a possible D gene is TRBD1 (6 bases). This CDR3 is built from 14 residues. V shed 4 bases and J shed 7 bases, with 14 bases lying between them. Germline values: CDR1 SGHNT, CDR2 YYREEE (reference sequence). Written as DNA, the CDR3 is TGTGCCAGCAGCCAGACAGGTGATGGTGAAAAACTGTTTTTT. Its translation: CASSQTGDGEKLFF.

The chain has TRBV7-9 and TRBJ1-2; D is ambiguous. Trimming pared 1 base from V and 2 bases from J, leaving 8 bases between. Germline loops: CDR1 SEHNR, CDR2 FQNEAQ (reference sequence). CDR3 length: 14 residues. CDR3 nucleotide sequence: TGTGCCAGCAGCTTAGTGGAGCGGAACTATGGCTACACCTTC. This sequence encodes CASSLVERNYGYTF.

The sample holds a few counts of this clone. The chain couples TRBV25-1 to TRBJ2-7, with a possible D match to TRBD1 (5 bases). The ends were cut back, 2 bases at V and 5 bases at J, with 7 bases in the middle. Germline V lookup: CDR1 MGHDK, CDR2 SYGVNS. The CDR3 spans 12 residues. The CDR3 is CASSEQDNEQYF. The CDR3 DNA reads TGTGCCAGCAGTGAACAGGACAACGAGCAGTACTTC.

The CDR3 loop is CASSSNRGGCEQYF. The DNA for the CDR3 is TGTGCCAGCAGTTCTAACAGGGGGGGGTGCGAGCAGTACTTC. V gene TRBV6-5 combines with J gene TRBJ2-7; D is possibly TRBD1 (8 bases). The CDR3 runs to 14 residues. With 4 bases removed from V and 6 bases from J, the gap between germline ends came to 16 bases. The V gene's germline CDR1 is MNHEY and CDR2 SVGAGI.

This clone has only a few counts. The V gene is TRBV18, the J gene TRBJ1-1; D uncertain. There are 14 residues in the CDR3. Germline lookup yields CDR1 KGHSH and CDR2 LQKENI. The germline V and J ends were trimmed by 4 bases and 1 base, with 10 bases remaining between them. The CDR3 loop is CASSHLGPNTEAFF. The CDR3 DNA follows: TGTGCCAGCTCACATCTGGGCCCGAACACTGAAGCTTTCTTT. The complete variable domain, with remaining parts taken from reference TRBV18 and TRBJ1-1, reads NAGVMQNPRHLVRRRGQEARLRCSPMKGHSHVYWYRQLPEEGLKFMVYLQKENIIDESGMPKERFSAEFPKEGPSILRIQQVVRGDSAAYFCASSHLGPNTEAFFGQGTRLTVV.

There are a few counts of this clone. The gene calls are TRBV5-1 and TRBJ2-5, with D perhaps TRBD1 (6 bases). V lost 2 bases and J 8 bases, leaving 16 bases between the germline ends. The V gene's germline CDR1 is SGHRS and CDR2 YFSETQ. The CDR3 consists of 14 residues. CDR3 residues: CASSFARQENTQYF. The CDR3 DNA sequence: TGCGCCAGCAGCTTTGCGAGACAGGAGAACACCCAGTACTTC.

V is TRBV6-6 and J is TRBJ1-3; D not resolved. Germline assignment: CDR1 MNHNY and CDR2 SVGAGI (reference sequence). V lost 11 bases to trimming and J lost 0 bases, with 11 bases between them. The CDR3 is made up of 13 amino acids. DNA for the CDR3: TGTGCCTCTCAGTATCGCTCTGGAAACACCATATATTTT. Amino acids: CASQYRSGNTIYF.

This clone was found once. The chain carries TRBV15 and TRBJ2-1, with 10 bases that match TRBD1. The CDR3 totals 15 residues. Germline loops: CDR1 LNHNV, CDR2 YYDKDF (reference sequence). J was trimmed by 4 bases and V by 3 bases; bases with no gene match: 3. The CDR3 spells CATSSWTGGYNEQFF. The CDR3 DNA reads TGTGCCACCAGCAGCTGGACAGGGGGGTACAATGAGCAGTTCTTC.

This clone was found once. In DNA, the CDR3 is TGTGCCAGCAGTTACGCGCGGGGTTCCTACGAGCAGTACTTC. Translating gives CASSYARGSYEQYF. This sequence joins TRBV6-5 and TRBJ2-5, with a weak D call TRBD2 (6 bases). The better agreement between TRBJ2-7 and the DNA end casts doubt on the J call. The germline V gene encodes CDR1 MNHEY and CDR2 SVGAGI. This CDR3 comprises 14 residues.

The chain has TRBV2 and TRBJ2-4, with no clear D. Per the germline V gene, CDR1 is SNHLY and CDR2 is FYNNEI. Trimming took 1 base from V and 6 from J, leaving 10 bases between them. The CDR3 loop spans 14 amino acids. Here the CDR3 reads CASSEDLALNIQYF. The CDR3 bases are TGTGCCAGCAGTGAAGATCTGGCCCTAAACATTCAGTACTTC.

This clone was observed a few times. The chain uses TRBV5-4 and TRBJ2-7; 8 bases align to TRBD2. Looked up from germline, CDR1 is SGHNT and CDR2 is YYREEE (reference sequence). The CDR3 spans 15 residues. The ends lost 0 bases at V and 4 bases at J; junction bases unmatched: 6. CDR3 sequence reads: CASSLVVGGRYEQYF. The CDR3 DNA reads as TGTGCCAGCAGCTTGGTGGTCGGCGGGAGGTACGAGCAGTACTTC.

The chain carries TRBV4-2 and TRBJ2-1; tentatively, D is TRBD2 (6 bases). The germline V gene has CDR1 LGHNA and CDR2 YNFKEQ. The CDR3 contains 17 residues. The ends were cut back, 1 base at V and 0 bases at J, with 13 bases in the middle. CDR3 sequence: CASSQAIDGSSYNEQFF. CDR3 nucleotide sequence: TGTGCCAGCAGCCAAGCTATCGACGGGAGCTCCTACAATGAGCAGTTCTTC.

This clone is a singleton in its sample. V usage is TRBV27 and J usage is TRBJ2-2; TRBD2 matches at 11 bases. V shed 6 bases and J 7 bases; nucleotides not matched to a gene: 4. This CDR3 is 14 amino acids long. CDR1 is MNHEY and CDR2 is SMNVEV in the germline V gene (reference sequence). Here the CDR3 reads CASRGSGRGGELFF. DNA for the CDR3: TGTGCCAGCAGGGGTAGCGGGAGGGGCGGGGAGCTGTTTTTT.

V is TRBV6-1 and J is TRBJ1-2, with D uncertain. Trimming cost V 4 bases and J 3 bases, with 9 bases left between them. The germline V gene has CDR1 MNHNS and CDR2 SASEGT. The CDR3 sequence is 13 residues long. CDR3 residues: CASSGETYYGYTF. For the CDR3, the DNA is TGTGCCAGCAGTGGGGAGACGTACTATGGCTACACCTTC.

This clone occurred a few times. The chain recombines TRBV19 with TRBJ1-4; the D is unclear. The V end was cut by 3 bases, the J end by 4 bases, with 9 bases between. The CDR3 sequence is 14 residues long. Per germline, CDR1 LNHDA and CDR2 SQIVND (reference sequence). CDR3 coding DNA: TGTGCCAGTAGTATCGTCCGAGTTAATGAAAAACTGTTTTTT. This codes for CASSIVRVNEKLFF.

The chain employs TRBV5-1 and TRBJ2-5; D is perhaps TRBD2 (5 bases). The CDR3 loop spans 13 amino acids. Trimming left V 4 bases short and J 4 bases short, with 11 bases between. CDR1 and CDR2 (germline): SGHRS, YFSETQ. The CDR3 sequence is CASSNGLGETQYF. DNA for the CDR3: TGCGCCAGCAGCAATGGACTGGGAGAGACCCAGTACTTC. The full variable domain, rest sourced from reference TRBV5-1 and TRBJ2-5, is KAGVTQTPRYLIKTRGQQVTLSCSPISGHRSVSWYQQTPGQGLQFLFEYFSETQRNKGNFPGRFSGRQFSNSRSEMNVSTLELGDSALYLCASSNGLGETQYFGPGTRLLVL.

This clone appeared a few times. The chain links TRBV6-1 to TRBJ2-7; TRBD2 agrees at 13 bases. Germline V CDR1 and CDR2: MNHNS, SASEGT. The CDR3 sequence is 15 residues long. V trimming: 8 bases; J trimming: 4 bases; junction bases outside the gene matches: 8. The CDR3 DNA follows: TGTGCCAGCGTACGGACTAGCGGGAGTTTGTACGAGCAGTACTTC. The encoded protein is CASVRTSGSLYEQYF.